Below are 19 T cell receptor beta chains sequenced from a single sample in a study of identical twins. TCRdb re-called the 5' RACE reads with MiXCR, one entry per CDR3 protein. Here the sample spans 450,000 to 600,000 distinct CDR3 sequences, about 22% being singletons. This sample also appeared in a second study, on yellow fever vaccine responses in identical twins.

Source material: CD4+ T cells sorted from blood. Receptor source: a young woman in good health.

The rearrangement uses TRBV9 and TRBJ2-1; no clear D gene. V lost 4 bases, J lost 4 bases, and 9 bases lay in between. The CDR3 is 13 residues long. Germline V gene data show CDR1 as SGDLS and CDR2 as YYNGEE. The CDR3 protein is CASSPAVYNEQFF. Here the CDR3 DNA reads TGTGCCAGCAGCCCTGCAGTTTACAATGAGCAGTTCTTC.

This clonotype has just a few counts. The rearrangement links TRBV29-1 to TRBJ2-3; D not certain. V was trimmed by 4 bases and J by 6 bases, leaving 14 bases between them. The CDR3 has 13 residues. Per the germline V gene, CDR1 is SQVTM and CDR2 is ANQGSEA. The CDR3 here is CSVGGLNGDTQYF. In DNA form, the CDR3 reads TGCAGCGTTGGAGGCCTGAACGGGGATACGCAGTATTTT.

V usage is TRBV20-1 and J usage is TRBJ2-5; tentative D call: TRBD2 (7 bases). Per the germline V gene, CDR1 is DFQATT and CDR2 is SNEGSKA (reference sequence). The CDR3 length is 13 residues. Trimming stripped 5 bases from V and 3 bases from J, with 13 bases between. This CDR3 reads CSAPWGGKETQYF. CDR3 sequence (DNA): TGCAGTGCTCCGTGGGGGGGCAAAGAGACCCAGTACTTC.

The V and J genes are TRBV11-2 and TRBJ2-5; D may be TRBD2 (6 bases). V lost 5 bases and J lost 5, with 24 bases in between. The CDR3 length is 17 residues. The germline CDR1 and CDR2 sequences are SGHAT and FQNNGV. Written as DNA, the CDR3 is TGTGCCAGCAGCCCCGGGCGGGGCTCCCGAATTGGGGAGACCCAGTACTTC. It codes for CASSPGRGSRIGETQYF.

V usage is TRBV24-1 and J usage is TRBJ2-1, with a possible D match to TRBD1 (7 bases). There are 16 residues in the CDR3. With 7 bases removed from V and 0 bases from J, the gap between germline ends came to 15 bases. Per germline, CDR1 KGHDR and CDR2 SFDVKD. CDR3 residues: CATRTRGDSSYNEQFF. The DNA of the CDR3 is TGTGCCACCAGGACCCGCGGGGACAGCTCCTACAATGAGCAGTTCTTC.

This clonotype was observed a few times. CDR3 loop: CASSLGKLAGVGDTQYF. As DNA, the CDR3 is TGCGCCAGCAGCTTGGGCAAACTAGCGGGAGTAGGAGATACGCAGTATTTT. The chain uses TRBV5-1 and TRBJ2-3, with TRBD2 matching over 11 bases. Germline-derived CDR1 and CDR2 are SGHRS and YFSETQ. The CDR3 runs 17 residues. With 0 bases clipped from V and 5 bases from J, the junction kept 8 bases outside the gene matches.

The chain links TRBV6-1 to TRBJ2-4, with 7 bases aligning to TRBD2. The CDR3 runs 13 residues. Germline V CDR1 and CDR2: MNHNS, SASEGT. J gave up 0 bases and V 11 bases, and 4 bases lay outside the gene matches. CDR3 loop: CAAVAGAKNIQYF. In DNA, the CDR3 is TGTGCCGCGGTAGCGGGAGCCAAAAACATTCAGTACTTC.

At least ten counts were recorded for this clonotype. DNA for the CDR3: TGCGCCAGTAGCGCAGGGAATGAGCAGTTCTTC. Residues: CASSAGNEQFF. The chain joins TRBV5-1 to TRBJ2-1, with D possibly called TRBD1 or TRBD2 (5 bases each). Germline V gene lookup returns CDR1 SGHRS and CDR2 YFSETQ. Trimming left V 8 bases short and J 7 bases short, with 10 bases between. The CDR3 has 11 amino acids.

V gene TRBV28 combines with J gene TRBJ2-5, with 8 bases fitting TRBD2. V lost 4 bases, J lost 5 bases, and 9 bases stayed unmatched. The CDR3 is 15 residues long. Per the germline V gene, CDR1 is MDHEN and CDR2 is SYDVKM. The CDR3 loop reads CASSSPGLGRETQYF. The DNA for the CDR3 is TGTGCCAGCAGTTCCCCGGGACTAGGGAGGGAGACCCAGTACTTC.

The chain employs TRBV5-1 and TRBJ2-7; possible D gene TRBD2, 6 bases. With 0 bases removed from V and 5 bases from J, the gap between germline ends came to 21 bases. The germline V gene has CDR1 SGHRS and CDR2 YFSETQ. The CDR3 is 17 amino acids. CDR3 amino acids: CASSLVVWRDGKHEQYF. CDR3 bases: TGCGCCAGCAGCTTGGTGGTTTGGCGGGATGGTAAGCACGAGCAGTACTTC.

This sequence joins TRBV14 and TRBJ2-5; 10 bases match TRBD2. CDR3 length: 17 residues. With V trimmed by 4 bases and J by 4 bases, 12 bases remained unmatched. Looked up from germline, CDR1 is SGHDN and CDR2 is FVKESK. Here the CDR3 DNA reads TGTGCCAGCAGCCGGTCCAGGGGGTTAGCGGGAGGAGAGACCCAGTACTTC. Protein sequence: CASSRSRGLAGGETQYF.

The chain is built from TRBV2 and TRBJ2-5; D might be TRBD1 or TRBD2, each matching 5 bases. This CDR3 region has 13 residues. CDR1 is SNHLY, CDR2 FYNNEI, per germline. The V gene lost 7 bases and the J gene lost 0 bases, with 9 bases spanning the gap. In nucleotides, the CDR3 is TGTGCCAGCACTTCGGGACACCAAGAGACCCAGTACTTC. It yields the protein CASTSGHQETQYF. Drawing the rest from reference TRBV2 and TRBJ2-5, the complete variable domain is EPEVTQTPSHQVTQMGQEVILRCVPISNHLYFYWYRQILGQKVEFLVSFYNNEISEKSEIFDDQFSVERPDGSNFTLKIRSTKLEDSAMYFCASTSGHQETQYFGPGTRLLVL.

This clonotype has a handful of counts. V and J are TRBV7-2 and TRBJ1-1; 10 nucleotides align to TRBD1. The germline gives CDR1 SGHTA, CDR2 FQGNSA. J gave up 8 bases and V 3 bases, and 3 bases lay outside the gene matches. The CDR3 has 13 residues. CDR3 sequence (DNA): TGTGCCAGCAGCTTCCAGACAGGGGGCGAAGCTTTCTTT. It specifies CASSFQTGGEAFF.

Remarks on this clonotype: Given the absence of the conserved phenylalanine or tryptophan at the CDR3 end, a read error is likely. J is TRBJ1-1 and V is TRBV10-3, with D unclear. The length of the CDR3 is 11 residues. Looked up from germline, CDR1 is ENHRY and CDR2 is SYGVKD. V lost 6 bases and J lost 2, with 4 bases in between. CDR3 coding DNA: TGTGCCATCAGCGGTAACACTGAAGCTTTCATT. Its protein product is CAISGNTEAFI.

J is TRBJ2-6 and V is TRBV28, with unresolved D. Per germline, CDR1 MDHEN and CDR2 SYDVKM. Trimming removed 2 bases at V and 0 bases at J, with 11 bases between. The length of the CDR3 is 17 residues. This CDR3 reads CASSLVDRASGANVLTF. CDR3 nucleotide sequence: TGTGCCAGCAGTTTAGTGGACCGAGCCTCTGGGGCCAACGTCCTGACTTTC. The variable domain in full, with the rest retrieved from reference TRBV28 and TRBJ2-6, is DVKVTQSSRYLVKRTGEKVFLECVQDMDHENMFWYRQDPGLGLRLIYFSYDVKMKEKGDIPEGYSVSREKKERFSLILESASTNQTSMYLCASSLVDRASGANVLTFGAGSRLTVL.

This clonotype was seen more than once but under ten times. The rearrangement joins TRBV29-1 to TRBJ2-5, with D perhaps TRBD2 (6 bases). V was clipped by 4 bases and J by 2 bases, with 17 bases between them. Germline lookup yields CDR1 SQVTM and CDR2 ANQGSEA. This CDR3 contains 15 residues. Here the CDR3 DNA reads TGCAGCGTTGTAAGGGTAGCGGAGTTACAAGAGACCCAGTACTTC. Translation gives CSVVRVAELQETQYF.

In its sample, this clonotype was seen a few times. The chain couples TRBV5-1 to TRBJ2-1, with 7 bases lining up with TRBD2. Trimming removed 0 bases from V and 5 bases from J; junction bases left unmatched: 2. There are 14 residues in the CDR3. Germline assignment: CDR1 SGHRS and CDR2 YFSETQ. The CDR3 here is CASSLVAGHNEQFF. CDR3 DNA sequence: TGCGCCAGCAGCTTGGTAGCGGGCCACAATGAGCAGTTCTTC. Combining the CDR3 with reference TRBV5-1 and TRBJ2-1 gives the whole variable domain KAGVTQTPRYLIKTRGQQVTLSCSPISGHRSVSWYQQTPGQGLQFLFEYFSETQRNKGNFPGRFSGRQFSNSRSEMNVSTLELGDSALYLCASSLVAGHNEQFFGPGTRLTVL.

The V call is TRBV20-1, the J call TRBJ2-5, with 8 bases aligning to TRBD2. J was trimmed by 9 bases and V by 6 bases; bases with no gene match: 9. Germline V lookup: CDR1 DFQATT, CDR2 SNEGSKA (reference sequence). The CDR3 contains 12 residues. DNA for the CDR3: TGCAGTGCCGGGGGGGGGTCTAGGCCCCAGTACTTC. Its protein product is CSAGGGSRPQYF.

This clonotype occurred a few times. CDR3 loop: CASSQDLRTAYEQYF. CDR3 bases: TGTGCCAGCAGCCAAGATCTTAGGACAGCCTACGAGCAGTACTTC. The rearrangement uses TRBV4-2 and TRBJ2-7; TRBD1 might be the D (6 bases). Trimming left V 0 bases short and J 2 bases short, with 11 bases between. CDR3 size: 15 residues. Germline CDR1 LGHNA, CDR2 YNFKEQ.